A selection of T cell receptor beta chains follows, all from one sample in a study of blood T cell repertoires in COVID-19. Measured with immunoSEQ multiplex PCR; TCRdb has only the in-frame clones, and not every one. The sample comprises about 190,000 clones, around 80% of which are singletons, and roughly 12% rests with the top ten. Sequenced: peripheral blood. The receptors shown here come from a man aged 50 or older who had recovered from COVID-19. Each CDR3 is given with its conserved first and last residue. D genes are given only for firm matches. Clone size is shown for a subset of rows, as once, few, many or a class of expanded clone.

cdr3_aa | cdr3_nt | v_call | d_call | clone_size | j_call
CASSASGTGSSEKLFF | TGTGCCAGCAGCGCGAGCGGGACAGGGTCGAGTGAAAAACTGTTTTTT | TRBV11-2 | TRBD1 | - | TRBJ1-4
CASSPLGGGNQPQHF | TGTGCCAGCAGTCCACTCGGCGGGGGCAATCAGCCCCAGCATTTT | TRBV7-8 | - | many | TRBJ1-5
CASSLRTDINTEAFF | TGTGCCAGCAGCCTAAGGACAGACATTAACACTGAAGCTTTCTTT | TRBV27 | - | - | TRBJ1-1
CAADRFGQGSDEQYF | TGTGCAGCGGACCGGTTTGGACAGGGATCTGACGAGCAGTACTTC | TRBV9 | TRBD1 | - | TRBJ2-7
CASYKSGSPLHF | TGTGCCAGCTATAAGTCCGGTTCACCCCTCCACTTT | TRBV27 | - | - | TRBJ1-6
CASSEYRVSGNEKLFF | TGTGCCAGCAGTGAATATCGGGTTTCGGGTAATGAAAAACTGTTTTTT | TRBV6-1 | - | - | TRBJ1-4
CASSIHTLRQGEQYF | TGTGCCAGTAGTATCCACACCCTTCGTCAGGGCGAGCAGTACTTC | TRBV19 | - | - | TRBJ2-7
CASSQEAEYEQYF | TGTGCCAGCAGCCAAGAAGCCGAATACGAGCAGTACTTC | TRBV3-1/TRBV3-2 | - | - | TRBJ2-7
CASIPPGGTGNEQFF | TGTGCCAGCATTCCCCCGGGGGGTACGGGCAATGAGCAGTTCTTC | TRBV28 | TRBD2 | - | TRBJ2-1
CASSRENTEAFF | TGTGCCAGCAGCCGCGAAAACACTGAAGCTTTCTTT | TRBV6-6 | - | - | TRBJ1-1
CASSLAGVNEQFF | TGCGCCAGCAGTCTAGCGGGGGTCAATGAGCAGTTCTTC | TRBV5-1 | TRBD2 | - | TRBJ2-1
CASSELAGTDTQYF | TGTGCCAGCAGTGAACTAGCGGGTACGGATACGCAGTATTTT | TRBV6-1 | TRBD2 | - | TRBJ2-3
CASSLETKSTDTQYF | TGTGCCAGCAGCTTAGAGACTAAAAGCACAGATACGCAGTATTTT | TRBV7-2 | - | - | TRBJ2-3
CASSSTGGGSYGYTF | TGTGCCAGCAGTTCAACAGGGGGCGGATCCTATGGCTACACCTTC | TRBV27 | TRBD1 | once | TRBJ1-2
CAWSAGLIADTQYF | TGTGCCTGGAGTGCTGGGCTAATCGCAGATACGCAGTATTTT | TRBV30 | - | - | TRBJ2-3
CASSLGSGGPQETQYF | TGTGCCAGCAGCTTGGGATCGGGAGGGCCGCAGGAGACCCAGTACTTC | TRBV5-6 | TRBD2 | few | TRBJ2-5
CASSLQRREKETQYF | TGTGCCAGCAGTTTACAGAGGCGGGAGAAAGAGACCCAGTACTTC | TRBV28 | TRBD2 | - | TRBJ2-5
CASSFSSASYEQYF | TGTGCCAGCAGCTTTTCTAGCGCCTCCTACGAGCAGTACTTC | TRBV11-2 | - | - | TRBJ2-7
CSASGTSQDTQYF | TGCAGCGCCTCCGGGACTAGTCAAGATACGCAGTATTTT | TRBV29-1 | TRBD2 | once | TRBJ2-3
CASSFGVNQPQHF | TGTGCCAGCAGCTTTGGAGTGAATCAGCCCCAGCATTTT | TRBV7-2 | - | - | TRBJ1-5
CASSLASPAGGFGAFF | TGTGCCAGCAGCTTAGCTTCACCAGCTGGCGGCTTTGGAGCTTTCTTT | TRBV7-9 | - | - | TRBJ1-1
CASSQTSGTDTQYF | TGTGCCAGCAGTCAAACTAGCGGCACAGATACGCAGTATTTT | TRBV27 | TRBD2 | - | TRBJ2-3
CASMVLQGLVFSGNTIYF | TGTGCCAGCATGGTCCTCCAGGGGTTGGTATTCTCTGGAAACACCATATATTTT | TRBV6-4 | - | - | TRBJ1-3
CASSAGIGQGRNEQYF | TGTGCCAGCAGCGCGGGAATAGGACAGGGAAGAAACGAGCAGTACTTC | TRBV9 | TRBD1 | - | TRBJ2-7
CASSGGTSGVYNEQFF | TGTGCCAGCAGCGGCGGGACTAGCGGAGTTTACAATGAGCAGTTCTTC | TRBV5-4 | TRBD2 | - | TRBJ2-1
CASSPTSGRAHEQFF | TGTGCCAGCAGTCCGACTAGCGGGAGGGCCCATGAGCAGTTCTTC | TRBV6-6 | TRBD2 | few | TRBJ2-1
CASSPGLAGTDTQYF | TGTGCCAGTAGTCCGGGACTAGCGGGCACAGATACGCAGTATTTT | TRBV19 | TRBD2 | - | TRBJ2-3
CASSSGDRAGSEAFF | TGTGCCAGCAGCTCGGGGGACAGGGCGGGGTCTGAAGCTTTCTTT | TRBV9 | TRBD1 | - | TRBJ1-1
CASSFWPGDGQPQHF | TGTGCCAGCAGTTTCTGGCCGGGTGATGGACAGCCCCAGCATTTT | TRBV28 | - | few | TRBJ1-5
CSVEGDRGTDTQYF | TGCAGCGTTGAAGGTGACAGGGGCACAGATACGCAGTATTTT | TRBV29-1 | TRBD1 | - | TRBJ2-3
CASSLNGGLETYEQYF | TGTGCCAGCAGCCTTAACGGCGGACTAGAAACCTACGAGCAGTACTTC | TRBV4-2 | TRBD2 | - | TRBJ2-7
CASSPAGRHNSPLHF | TGTGCCAGCAGCCCGGCCGGCAGGCATAATTCACCCCTCCACTTT | TRBV14 | - | - | TRBJ1-6
CASSHGRYGEQFF | TGTGCCAGCAGCCATGGGAGATACGGTGAGCAGTTCTTC | TRBV6-4 | - | - | TRBJ2-1
CASSHQGGETQYF | TGTGCCAGCAGTCACCAGGGTGGGGAGACCCAGTACTTC | TRBV12-3/TRBV12-4 | - | - | TRBJ2-5
CASSPETGGSYNEQFF | TGTGCCAGCTCACCTGAAACAGGGGGGTCCTACAATGAGCAGTTCTTC | TRBV18 | TRBD1 | - | TRBJ2-1
CASSVGASGRAGANVLTF | TGTGCCAGCAGCGTAGGGGCTAGCGGGAGGGCTGGGGCCAACGTCCTGACTTTC | TRBV9 | TRBD2 | - | TRBJ2-6
CASSESGFTLAYGYTF | TGTGCCAGCAGTGAAAGTGGCTTCACCTTGGCCTATGGCTACACCTTC | TRBV6-1 | - | - | TRBJ1-2
CASSPAEGGSEKLFF | TGTGCCAGCAGTCCAGCAGAGGGGGGGAGTGAAAAACTGTTTTTT | TRBV28 | - | - | TRBJ1-4
CAWSVPRGEQYF | TGTGCCTGGAGTGTACCCAGGGGCGAGCAGTACTTC | TRBV30 | - | - | TRBJ2-7
CASSSNGGGDTEAFF | TGTGCCAGCAGCTCGAACGGGGGGGGCGACACTGAAGCTTTCTTT | TRBV7-2 | - | - | TRBJ1-1
CASSARGGEQFF | TGTGCCAGCAGCGCCCGCGGGGGTGAGCAGTTCTTC | TRBV11-3 | TRBD2 | - | TRBJ2-1
CSVAPGLAYEQYF | TGCAGCGTTGCTCCGGGACTAGCGTACGAGCAGTACTTC | TRBV29-1 | TRBD2 | once | TRBJ2-7
CASSLGPTNYGYTF | TGTGCCAGCAGCTTAGGGCCAACTAACTATGGCTACACCTTC | TRBV7-2 | - | - | TRBJ1-2
CASSLRQTYGYTF | TGTGCCAGCAGCTTACGCCAGACTTATGGCTACACCTTC | TRBV7-9 | - | - | TRBJ1-2
CASSLWREADTQYF | TGTGCCAGCAGCTTGTGGCGGGAAGCAGATACGCAGTATTTT | TRBV5-8 | - | - | TRBJ2-3
CASSQGGFEAFF | TGTGCCAGCAGCCAAGGCGGGTTTGAAGCTTTCTTT | TRBV3-1/TRBV3-2 | - | - | TRBJ1-1
CASHRKTADTEAFF | TGCGCCAGCCACAGGAAAACGGCGGACACTGAAGCTTTCTTT | TRBV5-1 | - | - | TRBJ1-1
CASSLDRGLYEQYF | TGTGCCAGCAGCTTAGACAGGGGGCTCTACGAGCAGTACTTC | TRBV5-5 | TRBD1 | - | TRBJ2-7
CASTLLGLAGRFTDTQYF | TGTGCCAGCACACTTTTGGGACTAGCGGGGCGATTCACAGATACGCAGTATTTT | TRBV2 | TRBD2 | - | TRBJ2-3
CASSGSGTGVETQYF | TGTGCCAGCAGCGGCTCCGGGACAGGGGTCGAGACCCAGTACTTC | TRBV9 | TRBD1 | few | TRBJ2-5
CASSIALALNTGELFF | TGTGCCAGTAGTATAGCCCTAGCCCTGAACACCGGGGAGCTGTTTTTT | TRBV19 | - | - | TRBJ2-2
CAWSVRQGPVEKLFF | TGTGCCTGGAGTGTACGTCAGGGGCCGGTTGAAAAACTGTTTTTT | TRBV30 | - | - | TRBJ1-4